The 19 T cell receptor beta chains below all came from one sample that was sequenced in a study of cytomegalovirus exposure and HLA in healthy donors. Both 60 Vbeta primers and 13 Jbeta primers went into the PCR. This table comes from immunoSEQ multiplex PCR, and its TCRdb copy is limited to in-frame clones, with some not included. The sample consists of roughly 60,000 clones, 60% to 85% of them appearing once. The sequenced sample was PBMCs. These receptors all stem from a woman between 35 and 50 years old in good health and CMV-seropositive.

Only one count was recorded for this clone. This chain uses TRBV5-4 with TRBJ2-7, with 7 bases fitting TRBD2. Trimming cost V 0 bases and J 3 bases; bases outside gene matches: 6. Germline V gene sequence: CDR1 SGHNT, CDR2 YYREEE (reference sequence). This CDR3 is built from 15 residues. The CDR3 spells CASSLVDGGGYEQYF. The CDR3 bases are TGTGCCAGCAGCTTGGTTGATGGGGGGGGCTACGAGCAGTACTTC.

The CDR3 nucleotides are TGTGCCAGCAGCTCGAGACGGGGGACGGGGAAAGCTTTCTTT. This encodes CASSSRRGTGKAFF. The V gene is TRBV7-2, the J gene TRBJ1-1; the D gene is possibly TRBD1 (5 bases). V lost 4 bases to trimming and J lost 9 bases, with 18 bases between them. This CDR3 is 14 amino acids long. Germline values: CDR1 SGHTA, CDR2 FQGNSA.

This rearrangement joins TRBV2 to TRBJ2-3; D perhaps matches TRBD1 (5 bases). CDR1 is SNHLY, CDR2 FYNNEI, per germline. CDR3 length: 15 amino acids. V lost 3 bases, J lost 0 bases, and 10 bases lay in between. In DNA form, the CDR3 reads TGTGCCAGCAGTGATGTGCAGGGCAGCACAGATACGCAGTATTTT. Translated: CASSDVQGSTDTQYF.

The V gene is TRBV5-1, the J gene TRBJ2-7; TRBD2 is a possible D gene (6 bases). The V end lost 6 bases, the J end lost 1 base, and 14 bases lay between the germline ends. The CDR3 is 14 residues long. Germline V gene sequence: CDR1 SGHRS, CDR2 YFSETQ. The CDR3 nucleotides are TGCGCCAGCACCGATTTGACTAGTTCCTACGAGCAGTACTTC. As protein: CASTDLTSSYEQYF.

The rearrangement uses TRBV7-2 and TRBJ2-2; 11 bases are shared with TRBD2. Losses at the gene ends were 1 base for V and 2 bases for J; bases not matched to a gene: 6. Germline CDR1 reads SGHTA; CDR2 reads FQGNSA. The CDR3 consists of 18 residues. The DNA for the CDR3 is TGTGCCAGCAGCTTAGGTCCTAGCGGGGGGCCAAACACCGGGGAGCTGTTTTTT. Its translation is CASSLGPSGGPNTGELFF.

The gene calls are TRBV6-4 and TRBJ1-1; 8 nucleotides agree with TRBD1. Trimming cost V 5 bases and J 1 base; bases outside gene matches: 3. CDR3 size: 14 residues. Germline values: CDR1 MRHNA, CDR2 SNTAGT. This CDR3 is CASSPGTGNTEAFF. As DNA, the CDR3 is TGTGCCAGCAGTCCCGGGACAGGGAACACTGAAGCTTTCTTT.

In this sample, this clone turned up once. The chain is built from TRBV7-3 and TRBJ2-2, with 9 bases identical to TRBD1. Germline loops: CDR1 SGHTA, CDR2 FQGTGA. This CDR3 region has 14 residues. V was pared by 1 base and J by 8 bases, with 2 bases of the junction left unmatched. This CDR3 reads CASSLNRGPGELFF. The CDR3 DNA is TGTGCCAGCAGCTTAAACAGGGGGCCTGGGGAGCTGTTTTTT.

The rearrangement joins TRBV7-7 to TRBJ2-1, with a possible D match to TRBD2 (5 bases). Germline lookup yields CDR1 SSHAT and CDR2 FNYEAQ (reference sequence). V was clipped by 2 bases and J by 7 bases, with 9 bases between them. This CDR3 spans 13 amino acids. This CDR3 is CASSLHPGNEQFF. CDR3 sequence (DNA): TGTGCCAGCAGCTTACACCCGGGGAATGAGCAGTTCTTC. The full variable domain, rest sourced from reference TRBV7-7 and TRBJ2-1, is GAGVSQSPRYKVTKRGQDVTLRCDPISSHATLYWYQQALGQGPEFLTYFNYEAQPDKSGLPSDRFSAERPEGSISTLTIQRTEQRDSAMYRCASSLHPGNEQFFGPGTRLTVL.

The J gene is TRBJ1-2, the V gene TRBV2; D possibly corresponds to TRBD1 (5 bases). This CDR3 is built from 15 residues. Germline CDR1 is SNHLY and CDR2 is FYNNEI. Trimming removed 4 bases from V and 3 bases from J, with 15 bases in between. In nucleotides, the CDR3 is TGTGCCAGCAGTGGTCAGGGCGAAACTTACTATGGCTACACCTTC. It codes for CASSGQGETYYGYTF.

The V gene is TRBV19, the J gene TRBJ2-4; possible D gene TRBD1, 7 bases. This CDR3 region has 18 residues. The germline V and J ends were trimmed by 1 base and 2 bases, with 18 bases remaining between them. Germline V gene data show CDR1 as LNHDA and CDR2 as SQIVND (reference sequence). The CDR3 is CASSIGYGGGATKNIQYF. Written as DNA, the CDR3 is TGTGCCAGTAGTATAGGGTATGGAGGGGGCGCAACCAAAAACATTCAGTACTTC.

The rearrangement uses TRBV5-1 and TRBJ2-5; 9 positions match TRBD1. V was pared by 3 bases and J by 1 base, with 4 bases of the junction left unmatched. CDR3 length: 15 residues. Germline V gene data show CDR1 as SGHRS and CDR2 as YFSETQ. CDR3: CASSSQGQGQETQYF. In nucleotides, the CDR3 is TGCGCCAGCAGCTCCCAGGGACAGGGCCAAGAGACCCAGTACTTC.

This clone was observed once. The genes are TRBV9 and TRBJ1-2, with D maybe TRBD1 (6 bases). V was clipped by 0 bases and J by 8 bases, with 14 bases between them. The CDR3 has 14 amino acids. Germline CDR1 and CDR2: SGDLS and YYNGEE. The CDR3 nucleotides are TGTGCCAGCAGCGTAGAAGGCAGGGGAAGGGGCTACACCTTC. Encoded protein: CASSVEGRGRGYTF.

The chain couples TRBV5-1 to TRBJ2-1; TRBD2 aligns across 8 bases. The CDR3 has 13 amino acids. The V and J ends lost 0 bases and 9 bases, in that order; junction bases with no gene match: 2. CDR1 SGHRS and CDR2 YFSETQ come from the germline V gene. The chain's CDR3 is CASSLGSGVEQFF. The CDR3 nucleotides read TGCGCCAGCAGCTTGGGTAGCGGGGTTGAGCAGTTCTTC. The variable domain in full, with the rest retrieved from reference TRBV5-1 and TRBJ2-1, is KAGVTQTPRYLIKTRGQQVTLSCSPISGHRSVSWYQQTPGQGLQFLFEYFSETQRNKGNFPGRFSGRQFSNSRSEMNVSTLELGDSALYLCASSLGSGVEQFFGPGTRLTVL.

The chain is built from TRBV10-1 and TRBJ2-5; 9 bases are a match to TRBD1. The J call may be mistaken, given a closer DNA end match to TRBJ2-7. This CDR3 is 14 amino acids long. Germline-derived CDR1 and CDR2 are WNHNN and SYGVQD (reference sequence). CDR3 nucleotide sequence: TGCGCCAGCAGCGCCGGGACAGGGATGGACGAGCAGTACTTC. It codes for CASSAGTGMDEQYF.

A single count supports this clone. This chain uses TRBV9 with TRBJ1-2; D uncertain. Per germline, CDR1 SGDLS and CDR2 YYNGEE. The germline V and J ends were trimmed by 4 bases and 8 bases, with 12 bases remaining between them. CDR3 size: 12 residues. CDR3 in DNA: TGTGCCAGCAGCTTCACTGAGGGAGGCTACACCTTC. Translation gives CASSFTEGGYTF.

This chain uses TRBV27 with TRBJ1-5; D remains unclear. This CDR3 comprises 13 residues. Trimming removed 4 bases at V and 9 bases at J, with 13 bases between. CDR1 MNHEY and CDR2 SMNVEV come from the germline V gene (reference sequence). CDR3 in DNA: TGTGCCAGCAGTTCTGGCCTCCCGGGGCCCCAGCATTTT. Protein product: CASSSGLPGPQHF.

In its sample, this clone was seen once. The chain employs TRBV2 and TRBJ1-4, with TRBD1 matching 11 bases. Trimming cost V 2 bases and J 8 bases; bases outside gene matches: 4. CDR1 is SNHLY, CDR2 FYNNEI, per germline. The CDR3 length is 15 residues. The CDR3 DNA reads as TGTGCCAGCAGTGAACGGGACAGGGGGGTCGAAAAACTGTTTTTT. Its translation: CASSERDRGVEKLFF.

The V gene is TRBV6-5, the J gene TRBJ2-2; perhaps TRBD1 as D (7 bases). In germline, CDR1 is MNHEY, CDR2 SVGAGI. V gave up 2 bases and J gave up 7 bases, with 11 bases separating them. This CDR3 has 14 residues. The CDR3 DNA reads TGTGCCAGCAGTTACGGGCAGGGGGGCGGGGAGCTGTTTTTT. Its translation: CASSYGQGGGELFF.

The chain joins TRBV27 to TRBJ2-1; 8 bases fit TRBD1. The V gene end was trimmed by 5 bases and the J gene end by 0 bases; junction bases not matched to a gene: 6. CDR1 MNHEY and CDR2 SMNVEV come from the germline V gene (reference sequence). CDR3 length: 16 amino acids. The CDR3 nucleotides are TGTGCCAGCAGTCTCAACAGGGGGAGCTCCTACAATGAGCAGTTCTTC. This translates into CASSLNRGSSYNEQFF.